Presented here are 28 T cell receptor beta chains from one specimen sequenced in a study of CD8 T cells in ankylosing spondylitis. Study-level results: About 8 highly homologous variants made up a TCR beta motif that seemed to typify ankylosing spondylitis blood.

MiXCR, applied by TCRdb to the 5' RACE reads, yields one record per CDR3 protein. The repertoire has approximately 500,000 distinct CDR3 sequences, roughly 13% of them found once; the top ten carry around 7%. For these receptors, no antigen is known. The source material was blood, either unsorted or a sorted T cell fraction (not recorded which). These receptors all come from a male donor with ankylosing spondylitis.

This clonotype turned up a few times. V usage is TRBV5-1 and J usage is TRBJ2-7; no firm D call. This CDR3 contains 11 residues. Trimming left V 9 bases short and J 3 bases short, with 10 bases between. The germline V gene encodes CDR1 SGHRS and CDR2 YFSETQ. CDR3 coding DNA: TGCGCCATCCCCAGGTACTACGAGCAGTACGTC. Translated, it gives CAIPRYYEQYV.

This chain uses TRBV30 with TRBJ2-5, with 8 bases identical to TRBD2. The CDR3 is 14 residues long. Losses at the gene ends were 5 bases for V and 5 bases for J; bases not matched to a gene: 10. Germline-derived CDR1 and CDR2 are GTSNPN and SVGIG (reference sequence). CDR3 protein: CAWGAGGGEETQYF. CDR3 DNA sequence: TGTGCCTGGGGGGCGGGAGGCGGTGAGGAGACCCAGTACTTC. Complete variable domain (other parts from reference TRBV30 and TRBJ2-5): SQTIHQWPATLVQPVGSPLSLECTVEGTSNPNLYWYRQAAGRGLQLLFYSVGIGQISSEVPQNLSASRPQDRQFILSSKKLLLSDSGFYLCAWGAGGGEETQYFGPGTRLLVL.

This clonotype has more than one count but fewer than ten. This chain joins TRBV7-9 and TRBJ2-5; tentatively, D is TRBD2 (6 bases). Germline CDR1 SEHNR, CDR2 FQNEAQ (reference sequence). V shed 6 bases and J shed 2 bases, with 7 bases lying between them. The CDR3 extends over 12 amino acids. For the CDR3, the DNA is TGTGCCAGCAGGGAGGGACAAGAGACCCAGTACTTC. Protein product: CASREGQETQYF.

This clonotype appeared many times. The chain is built from TRBV11-2 and TRBJ2-3; D is ambiguous. Germline V gene data show CDR1 as SGHAT and CDR2 as FQNNGV. The CDR3 spans 13 residues. V lost 0 bases, J lost 6 bases, and 7 bases lay in between. CDR3 in DNA: TGTGCCAGCAGCTTAGAACCTGAGGATACGCAGTATTTT. Translation: CASSLEPEDTQYF.

This chain joins TRBV20-1 and TRBJ2-1, with TRBD2 matching 7 bases. Germline CDR1 reads DFQATT; CDR2 reads SNEGSKA (reference sequence). This CDR3 region has 14 residues. V gave up 5 bases and J gave up 6 bases; unmatched junction bases: 10. The DNA of the CDR3 is TGCAGTGCTTTGGCGGGAGATGAGGTCAATGAGCAGTTCTTC. It yields the protein CSALAGDEVNEQFF.

This clonotype occurred a few times. CDR3 in amino acids: CASSASRDSYNSPLHF. The DNA for the CDR3 is TGTGCCAGCAGCGCCAGCCGGGACAGCTATAATTCACCCCTCCACTTT. The rearrangement joins TRBV7-9 to TRBJ1-6; TRBD1 agrees at 7 bases. Trimming at V came to 5 bases and at J to 3 bases, leaving 7 bases not matched to a gene. The CDR3 contains 16 residues. CDR1 is SEHNR, CDR2 FQNEAQ, per germline (reference sequence).

The CDR3 spells CASSLVHYEQYF. DNA of the CDR3: TGCGCCAGCAGCTTGGTACACTACGAGCAGTACTTC. V usage is TRBV5-1 and J usage is TRBJ2-7; D remains unclear. The CDR3 is made up of 12 amino acids. The germline V gene has CDR1 SGHRS and CDR2 YFSETQ. V was shortened by 0 bases and J by 3 bases, with 4 bases between the two germline ends.

This clonotype was seen more than once but under ten times. The chain is built from TRBV9 and TRBJ1-2, with unresolved D. Trimming removed 0 bases from V and 6 bases from J, with 12 bases in between. CDR3 length: 14 amino acids. Germline V gene sequence: CDR1 SGDLS, CDR2 YYNGEE. This chain's CDR3 is CASSVGRRNDGYTF. CDR3 in DNA: TGTGCCAGCAGCGTAGGGCGGAGGAATGATGGCTACACCTTC.

The sample holds a few counts of this clonotype. The chain has TRBV18 and TRBJ2-2; TRBD1 agrees at 9 bases. Germline trimming cut 5 bases from V and 6 bases from J; bases unmatched to any gene: 13. The CDR3 covers 17 residues. CDR1 and CDR2 from the germline V gene are KGHSH and LQKENI. CDR3 protein: CASSINPRDREAGELFF. Here the CDR3 DNA reads TGTGCCAGCTCAATCAACCCCCGGGACAGGGAGGCCGGGGAGCTGTTTTTT. Full variable domain (missing parts from reference TRBV18 and TRBJ2-2): NAGVMQNPRHLVRRRGQEARLRCSPMKGHSHVYWYRQLPEEGLKFMVYLQKENIIDESGMPKERFSAEFPKEGPSILRIQQVVRGDSAAYFCASSINPRDREAGELFFGEGSRLTVL.

Only a few counts were recorded for this clonotype. The chain recombines TRBV7-9 with TRBJ2-2, with D possibly being TRBD1 (5 bases). Trimming removed 3 bases at V and 4 bases at J, with 18 bases between. The CDR3 totals 17 residues. Germline CDR1 SEHNR, CDR2 FQNEAQ (reference sequence). The CDR3: CASSLIFETAGTGELFF. CDR3 DNA sequence: TGTGCCAGCAGCTTGATTTTTGAGACAGCAGGCACCGGGGAGCTGTTTTTT. Using reference TRBV7-9 and TRBJ2-2 for the parts outside the CDR3, the full variable domain is DTGVSQNPRHKITKRGQNVTFRCDPISEHNRLYWYRQTLGQGPEFLTYFQNEAQLEKSRLLSDRFSAERPKGSFSTLEIQRTEQGDSAMYLCASSLIFETAGTGELFFGEGSRLTVL.

This clonotype was found many times. The rearrangement links TRBV5-1 to TRBJ1-1, with a tentative D call TRBD1 (6 bases). With 3 bases removed from V and 7 bases from J, the gap between germline ends came to 16 bases. Germline V gene lookup returns CDR1 SGHRS and CDR2 YFSETQ. The CDR3 sequence is 14 residues long. CDR3 in DNA: TGCGCCAGCAGCTCCCTTGCGGGGGGCGATGAAGCTTTCTTT. Translating gives CASSSLAGGDEAFF.

This clonotype showed up many times. The chain links TRBV29-1 to TRBJ2-5, with 9 bases matching TRBD1. The V and J ends lost 4 bases and 3 bases, in that order; junction bases with no gene match: 3. The CDR3 is 13 amino acids. Per the germline V gene, CDR1 is SQVTM and CDR2 is ANQGSEA. The CDR3 nucleotides read TGCAGCGTTGGGACAGGGGTGGAAGAGACCCAGTACTTC. As protein: CSVGTGVEETQYF. Using reference TRBV29-1 and TRBJ2-5 for the parts outside the CDR3, the full variable domain is SAVISQKPSRDICQRGTSLTIQCQVDSQVTMMFWYRQQPGQSLTLIATANQGSEATYESGFVIDKFPISRPNLTFSTLTVSNMSPEDSSIYLCSVGTGVEETQYFGPGTRLLVL.

This clonotype turned up a few times. The rearrangement joins TRBV20-1 to TRBJ2-4, with a possible D match to TRBD1 (5 bases). The CDR3 totals 14 residues. The V end lost 0 bases, the J end lost 8 bases, and 14 bases lay between the germline ends. Germline lookup yields CDR1 DFQATT and CDR2 SNEGSKA (reference sequence). Here the CDR3 DNA reads TGCAGTGCTAGAGAGGCAGGGCGGTTGGACATTCAGTACTTC. Its protein product is CSAREAGRLDIQYF.

There are a few counts of this clonotype. The rearrangement uses TRBV20-1 and TRBJ2-7, with D possibly TRBD1 on 6 matching bases. The CDR3 is made up of 11 amino acids. The V and J ends lost 6 bases and 6 bases respectively, with 12 bases between them. Per the germline V gene, CDR1 is DFQATT and CDR2 is SNEGSKA (reference sequence). CDR3 residues: CSASTGFEQYV. The CDR3, as DNA: TGCAGTGCCTCTACAGGGTTCGAGCAGTACGTC.

V is TRBV27 and J is TRBJ2-5; TRBD1 matches at 9 bases. The CDR3 has 15 amino acids. V lost 5 bases, J lost 2 bases, and 6 bases stayed unmatched. CDR1 is MNHEY and CDR2 is SMNVEV in the germline V gene (reference sequence). CDR3 loop: CASSTGTGWQETQYF. The CDR3 DNA is TGTGCCAGCAGTACAGGGACAGGGTGGCAAGAGACCCAGTACTTC.

This clonotype was detected ten times or more. The chain uses TRBV20-1 and TRBJ1-5; no clear D gene. Germline assignment: CDR1 DFQATT and CDR2 SNEGSKA (reference sequence). The CDR3 has 15 residues. Trimming removed 0 bases from V and 0 bases from J, with 9 bases in between. The CDR3 nucleotides are TGCAGTGCTAGAGAAACAGCTGATAGCAATCAGCCCCAGCATTTT. It is translated as CSARETADSNQPQHF.

Ten or more counts support this clonotype. In nucleotides, the CDR3 is TGTGCCAGCAGAGGACAGGTGAACACTGAAGCTTTCTTT. Translation gives CASRGQVNTEAFF. This chain uses TRBV12-3 or TRBV12-4 with TRBJ1-1; 7 bases are shared with TRBD1. J lost 0 bases, V lost 6 bases, and 1 base had no gene match. The CDR3 contains 13 residues.

V gene TRBV6-1 combines with J gene TRBJ1-1; 7 nucleotides match TRBD1. Germline CDR1 reads MNHNS; CDR2 reads SASEGT. This CDR3 contains 14 residues. Unmatched junction bases numbered 11, after V lost 7 bases and J lost 6 bases. In DNA, the CDR3 is TGTGCCAGCAACCTCCGGGTAGGGGGCTCTGAAGCTTTCTTT. Its translation is CASNLRVGGSEAFF.

This clonotype was counted ten times or more. The chain employs TRBV20-1 and TRBJ2-1, with 9 bases that match TRBD2. CDR1 is DFQATT and CDR2 is SNEGSKA in the germline V gene (reference sequence). The CDR3 loop spans 15 amino acids. With V trimmed by 1 base and J by 5 bases, 6 bases remained unmatched. CDR3 protein: CSARGQREDNNEQFF. CDR3 DNA sequence: TGCAGTGCTAGAGGCCAGCGGGAGGACAACAATGAGCAGTTCTTC.

This clonotype was observed at least ten times. J is TRBJ1-1 and V is TRBV7-2; perhaps TRBD1 as D (6 bases). Per the germline V gene, CDR1 is SGHTA and CDR2 is FQGNSA. Trimming removed 2 bases at V and 6 bases at J, with 16 bases between. The CDR3 is 15 amino acids. CDR3 DNA: TGTGCCAGCAGCTTACGCCTTAGGGGGACCGCTGAAGCTTTCTTT. It is translated as CASSLRLRGTAEAFF.

The genes are TRBV5-1 and TRBJ2-5; the D gene is possibly TRBD2 (5 bases). V shed 6 bases and J shed 6 bases, with 21 bases lying between them. The CDR3 spans 15 residues. Germline CDR1 SGHRS, CDR2 YFSETQ. The CDR3 DNA follows: TGCGCCAGCAAGGCCCCGGGTTTAGCGTCCCAGACCCAGTACTTC. This translates into CASKAPGLASQTQYF.

This clonotype showed up many times. J is TRBJ2-1 and V is TRBV15; tentative D call: TRBD1 (6 bases). CDR1 and CDR2 from the germline V gene are LNHNV and YYDKDF (reference sequence). The CDR3 has 15 residues. V lost 0 bases to trimming and J lost 4 bases, with 10 bases between them. In DNA, the CDR3 is TGTGCCACCAGCAGAGATAACAGGGAGTACAATGAGCAGTTCTTC. This translates into CATSRDNREYNEQFF.

This clonotype has just a few counts. The rearrangement joins TRBV2 to TRBJ1-1; D is perhaps TRBD1 (5 bases). Per the germline V gene, CDR1 is SNHLY and CDR2 is FYNNEI. Trimming cost V 8 bases and J 7 bases, with 20 bases left between them. The CDR3 covers 14 residues. The CDR3 reads CASGGIRVGGEAFF. In DNA, the CDR3 is TGTGCCAGCGGGGGGATTCGGGTTGGGGGTGAAGCTTTCTTT.

Notes on this clonotype: The CDR3 ends on some other residue instead of the conserved phenylalanine or tryptophan, so this is likely a read error. The V and J genes are TRBV20-1 and TRBJ2-3; 10 nucleotides align to TRBD2. The length of the CDR3 is 15 residues. The V segment lost 6 bases and the J segment 2 bases; nucleotides outside the gene matches: 8. CDR1 DFQATT and CDR2 SNEGSKA come from the germline V gene (reference sequence). CDR3 DNA sequence: TGCAGTGCCCTCTCCACTAGCGGGATCACAGATACGCAGTATTTA. Amino acids: CSALSTSGITDTQYL.

V is TRBV30 and J is TRBJ2-3; D is ambiguous. Trimming removed 0 bases from V and 11 bases from J, with 12 bases in between. The V gene's germline CDR1 is GTSNPN and CDR2 SVGIG (reference sequence). The CDR3 is made up of 12 amino acids. CDR3: CAWSVQPSGQYF. The CDR3 DNA follows: TGTGCCTGGAGTGTACAGCCTTCGGGGCAGTATTTT. Full variable domain (remainder filled in from reference TRBV30 and TRBJ2-3): SQTIHQWPATLVQPVGSPLSLECTVEGTSNPNLYWYRQAAGRGLQLLFYSVGIGQISSEVPQNLSASRPQDRQFILSSKKLLLSDSGFYLCAWSVQPSGQYFGPGTRLTVL.

CDR3 protein: CASSAGGNTEAFF. As DNA, the CDR3 is TGCGCCAGCAGCGCCGGGGGGAACACTGAAGCTTTCTTT. The chain carries TRBV5-1 and TRBJ1-1, with D perhaps TRBD1 (5 bases). V was cut by 4 bases and J by 1 base, with 8 bases left in between. Germline assignment: CDR1 SGHRS and CDR2 YFSETQ. The CDR3 is made up of 13 amino acids.

This rearrangement joins TRBV19 to TRBJ1-4, with 7 bases identical to TRBD1. The length of the CDR3 is 15 residues. The J segment lost 3 bases and the V segment lost 2 bases, leaving 3 bases of the junction unmatched. Germline-derived CDR1 and CDR2 are LNHDA and SQIVND (reference sequence). The CDR3, as DNA: TGTGCCAGTAGTATACGACAGGGCGCTAATGAAAAACTGTTTTTT. Protein sequence: CASSIRQGANEKLFF.

This clonotype was seen a few times. This rearrangement joins TRBV5-1 to TRBJ2-1; 10 bases are a match to TRBD2. The CDR3 loop spans 14 amino acids. Germline V gene data show CDR1 as SGHRS and CDR2 as YFSETQ. With 4 bases clipped from V and 10 bases from J, the junction kept 8 bases outside the gene matches. CDR3 loop: CASSGGTSANEQFF. The DNA for the CDR3 is TGCGCCAGCAGCGGCGGGACTAGCGCTAACGAGCAGTTCTTC.